This entry describes one TCR beta chain. The source of the sample is a study of blood T cells in healthy people across ages. A J-beta primer mix and a sample-barcoded 5' primer were used in a second PCR of roughly 7 to 12 cycles. Using its own MiXCR run on the 5' RACE reads, TCRdb lists one record per CDR3 protein. The table lists hundreds of thousands of distinct CDR3 sequences, more than 45% of them singletons. V dropped 5 bases and J dropped 9; count of bases not matched to a gene: 10. Germline CDR1 reads LNHNV; CDR2 reads YYDKDF (reference sequence). The CDR3 runs to 15 residues. Each sample provided at least 5 micrograms of extracted total RNA.

The rearrangement joins TRBV15 to TRBJ2-1; 10 bases match TRBD2. The specimen was blood. This sequence was found in a man aged 25-45 years in good health. Here the CDR3 DNA reads TGTGCCACCAGCTACCAGCGGGGGGGCCTAGTTGAGCAGTTCTTC. The encoded protein is CATSYQRGGLVEQFF.